The subject of this entry is one T cell receptor (beta chain). Its antigen is not identified. TCR sequencing used cDNA made by reverse transcription of extracted RNA. TCRdb's copy holds only in-frame clones and misses some; the assay was immunoSEQ multiplex PCR. The table lists 95,000 to 100,000 clones, 50% to 75% of them singletons, with 15% to 17% in the top ten. The sample belongs to a study of CD8+ T cells in alopecia areata. Study-level points and caveats: In blood and scalp, many expanded lesional clones persisted during tofacitinib.

This CDR3 is built from 14 residues. V dropped 3 bases and J dropped 2 bases, with 11 bases sitting between them. CDR1 and CDR2 (germline): SQVTM, ANQGSEA. The treatment here: oral pan-JAK inhibitor, 5-10 mg twice daily. The specimen comprised CD8+ T cells sorted from blood, sampled at week 4, from a patient treated with tofacitinib. The receptor comes from a human donor with alopecia areata. The rearrangement uses TRBV29-1 and TRBJ2-1, with D possibly being TRBD1 or TRBD2 (5 bases each). The CDR3 coding sequence is TGCAGCGTTGACGAGGGGTACCCCTACAATGAGCAGTTCTTC. It translates to CSVDEGYPYNEQFF.